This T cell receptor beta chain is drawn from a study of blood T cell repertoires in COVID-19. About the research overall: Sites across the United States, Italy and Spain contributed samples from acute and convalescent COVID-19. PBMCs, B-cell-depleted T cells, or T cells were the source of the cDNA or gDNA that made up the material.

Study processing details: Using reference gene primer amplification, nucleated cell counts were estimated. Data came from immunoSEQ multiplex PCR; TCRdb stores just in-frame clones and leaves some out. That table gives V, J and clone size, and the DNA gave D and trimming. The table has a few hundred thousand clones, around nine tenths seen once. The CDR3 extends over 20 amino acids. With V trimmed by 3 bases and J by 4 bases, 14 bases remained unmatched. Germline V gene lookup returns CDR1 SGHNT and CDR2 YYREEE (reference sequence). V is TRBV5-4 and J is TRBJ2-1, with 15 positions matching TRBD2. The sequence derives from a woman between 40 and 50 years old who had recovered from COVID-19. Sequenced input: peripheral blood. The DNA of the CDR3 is TGTGCCAGCAGCTCCGGAGGACTAGCGGGAGGGGCCTCGTTTTACAATGAGCAGTTCTTC. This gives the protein CASSSGGLAGGASFYNEQFF.